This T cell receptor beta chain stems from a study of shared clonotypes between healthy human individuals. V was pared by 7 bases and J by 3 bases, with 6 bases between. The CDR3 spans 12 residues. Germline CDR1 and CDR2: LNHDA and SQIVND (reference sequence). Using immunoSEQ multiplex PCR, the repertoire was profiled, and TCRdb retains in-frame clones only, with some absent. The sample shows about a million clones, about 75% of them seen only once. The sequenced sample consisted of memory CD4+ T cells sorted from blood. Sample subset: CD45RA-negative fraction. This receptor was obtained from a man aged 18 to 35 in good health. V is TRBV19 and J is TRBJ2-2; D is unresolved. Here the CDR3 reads CASNRYTGELFF. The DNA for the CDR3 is TGTGCCAGTAACAGATACACCGGGGAGCTGTTTTTT.